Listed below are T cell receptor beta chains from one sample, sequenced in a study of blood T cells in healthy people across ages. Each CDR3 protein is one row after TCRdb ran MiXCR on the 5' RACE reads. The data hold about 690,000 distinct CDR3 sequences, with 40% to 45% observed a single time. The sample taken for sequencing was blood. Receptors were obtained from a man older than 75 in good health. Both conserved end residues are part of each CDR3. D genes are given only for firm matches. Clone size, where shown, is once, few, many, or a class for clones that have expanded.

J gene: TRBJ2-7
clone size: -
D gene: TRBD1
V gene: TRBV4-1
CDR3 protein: CASSHRQGFYEQYF
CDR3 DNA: TGCGCCAGCAGCCACAGACAGGGGTTCTACGAGCAGTACTTC

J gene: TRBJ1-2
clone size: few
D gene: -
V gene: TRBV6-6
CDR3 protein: CASNDRQGNYGYTF
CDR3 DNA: TGTGCCAGCAATGACAGACAAGGAAACTATGGCTACACCTTC

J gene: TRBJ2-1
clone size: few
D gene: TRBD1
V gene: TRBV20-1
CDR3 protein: CSAVPGQVRNEQFF
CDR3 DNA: TGCAGTGCCGTTCCGGGACAGGTCCGAAATGAGCAGTTCTTC

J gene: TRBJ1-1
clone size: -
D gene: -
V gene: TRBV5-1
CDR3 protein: CASSPRREVPNTEAFF
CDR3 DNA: TGCGCCAGCAGCCCCAGGCGCGAGGTACCGAACACTGAAGCTTTCTTT

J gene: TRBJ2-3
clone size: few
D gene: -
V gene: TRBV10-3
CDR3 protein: CAISDKRATTDTQYF
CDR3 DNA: TGTGCCATCAGTGATAAACGGGCGACCACAGATACGCAGTATTTT

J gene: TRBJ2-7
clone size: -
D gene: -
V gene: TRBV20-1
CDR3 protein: CSGSYIRGDYEQYF
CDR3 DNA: TGCAGTGGGTCGTATATAAGGGGCGACTACGAGCAGTACTTC

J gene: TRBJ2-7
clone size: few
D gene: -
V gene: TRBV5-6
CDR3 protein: CANRRSSREQYF
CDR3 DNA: TGTGCCAATAGGAGGAGTTCCCGCGAGCAGTACTTC

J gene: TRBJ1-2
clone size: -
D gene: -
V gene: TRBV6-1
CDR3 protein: CASSQPGTPTNYGYTF
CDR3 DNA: TGTGCCAGCAGTCAACCCGGGACCCCGACTAACTATGGCTACACCTTC

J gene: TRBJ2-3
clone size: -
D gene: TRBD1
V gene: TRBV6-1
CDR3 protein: CASSEAYGQGGDTQYF
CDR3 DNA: TGTGCCAGCAGTGAAGCGTACGGACAGGGCGGGGATACGCAGTATTTT

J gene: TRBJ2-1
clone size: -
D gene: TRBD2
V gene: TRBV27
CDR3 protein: CASSISTGTITYNEQFF
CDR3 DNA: TGTGCCAGCAGTATTTCCACCGGGACTATTACCTACAATGAGCAGTTCTTC

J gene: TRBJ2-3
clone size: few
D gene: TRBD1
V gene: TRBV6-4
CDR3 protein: CASGETGHTTDTQYF
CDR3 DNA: TGTGCCAGCGGGGAGACAGGGCATACCACAGATACGCAGTATTTT

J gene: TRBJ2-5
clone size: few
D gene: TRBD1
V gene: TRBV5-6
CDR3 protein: CASSKRQGNYVETQYF
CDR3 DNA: TGTGCCAGCAGCAAAAGACAGGGGAATTACGTTGAGACCCAGTACTTC

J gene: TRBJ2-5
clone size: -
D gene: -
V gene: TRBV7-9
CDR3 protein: CASSLYPAAPVETQYF
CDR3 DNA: TGTGCCAGCAGCTTATATCCGGCTGCACCGGTGGAGACCCAGTACTTC

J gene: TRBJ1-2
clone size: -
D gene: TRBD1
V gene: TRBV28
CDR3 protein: CASSSGVGQLVYGYTF
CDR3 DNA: TGTGCCAGCAGTTCCGGTGTGGGACAGCTAGTCTATGGCTACACCTTC

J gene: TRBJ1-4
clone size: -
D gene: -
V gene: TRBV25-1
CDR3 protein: CASSAFRGKYEKLFF
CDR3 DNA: TGTGCCAGCAGTGCCTTCAGGGGAAAATATGAAAAACTGTTTTTT

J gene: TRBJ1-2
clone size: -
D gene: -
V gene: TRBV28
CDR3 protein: CASSSSSTANYGYTF
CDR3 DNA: TGTGCCAGCAGCTCATCCTCGACAGCGAACTATGGCTACACCTTC

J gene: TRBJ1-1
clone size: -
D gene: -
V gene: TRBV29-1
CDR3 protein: CSVEGVNTEAFF
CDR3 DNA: TGCAGCGTTGAGGGAGTGAACACTGAAGCTTTCTTT

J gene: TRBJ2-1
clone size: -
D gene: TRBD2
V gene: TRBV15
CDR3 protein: CATSIRGVIHNEQFF
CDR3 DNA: TGTGCCACCAGCATACGGGGGGTCATCCACAATGAGCAGTTCTTC

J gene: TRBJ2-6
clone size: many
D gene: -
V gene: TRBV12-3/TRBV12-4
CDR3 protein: CASSFDGTGANVLTF
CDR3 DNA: TGTGCCAGCAGTTTTGACGGTACCGGGGCCAACGTCCTGACTTTC

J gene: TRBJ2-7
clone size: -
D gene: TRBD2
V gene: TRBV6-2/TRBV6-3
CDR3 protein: CASTKGAGGRFYEQYF
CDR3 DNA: TGTGCCAGCACCAAGGGAGCGGGGGGCCGCTTCTACGAGCAGTACTTC

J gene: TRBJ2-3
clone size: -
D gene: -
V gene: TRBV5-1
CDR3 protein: CASSPAGRGNTDTQYF
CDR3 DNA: TGCGCCAGCAGTCCGGCTGGGCGGGGCAACACAGATACGCAGTATTTT

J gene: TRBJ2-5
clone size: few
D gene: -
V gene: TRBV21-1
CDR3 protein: CASSPQGGTQYF
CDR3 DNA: TGTGCCAGCAGCCCACAAGGGGGGACCCAGTACTTC

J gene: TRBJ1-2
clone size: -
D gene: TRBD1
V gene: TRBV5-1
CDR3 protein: CASSLRDSLYGYTF
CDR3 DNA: TGCGCCAGCAGCTTGCGGGACAGCCTCTATGGCTACACCTTC

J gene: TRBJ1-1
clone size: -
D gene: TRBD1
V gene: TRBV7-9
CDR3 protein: CASSSQGYAEAFF
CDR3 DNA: TGTGCCAGCAGCTCACAGGGGTATGCTGAAGCTTTCTTT

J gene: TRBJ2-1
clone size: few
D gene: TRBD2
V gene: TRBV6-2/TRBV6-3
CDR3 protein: CASSPPASGSSQFYNEQFF
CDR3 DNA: TGTGCCAGCAGTCCCCCGGCTAGCGGGTCTTCCCAGTTTTACAATGAGCAGTTCTTC

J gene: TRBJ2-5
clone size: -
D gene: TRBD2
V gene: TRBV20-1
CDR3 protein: CSANPLAGGVETQYF
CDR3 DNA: TGCAGTGCTAACCCACTAGCGGGGGGGGTGGAGACCCAGTACTTC

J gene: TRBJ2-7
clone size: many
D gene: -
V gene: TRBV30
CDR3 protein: CAWRETVLTYEQYF
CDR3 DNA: TGTGCCTGGAGGGAGACGGTTCTTACCTACGAGCAGTACTTC

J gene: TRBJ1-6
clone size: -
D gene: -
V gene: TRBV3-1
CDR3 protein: CARLPLWTPLHF
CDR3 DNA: TGTGCCAGGCTCCCCCTTTGGACACCCCTCCACTTT

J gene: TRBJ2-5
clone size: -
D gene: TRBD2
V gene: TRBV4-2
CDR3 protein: CASSQLTSGITQQEAQYF
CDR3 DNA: TGTGCCAGCAGCCAATTAACTAGCGGGATAACCCAACAAGAGGCCCAGTACTTC

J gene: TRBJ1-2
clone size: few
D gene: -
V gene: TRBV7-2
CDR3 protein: CASSINNYGYTF
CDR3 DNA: TGTGCCAGCAGTATTAATAACTATGGCTACACCTTC

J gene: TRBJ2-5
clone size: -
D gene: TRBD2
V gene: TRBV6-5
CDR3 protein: CASSYGRLAGVGQETQYF
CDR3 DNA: TGTGCCAGCAGTTACGGCAGACTAGCGGGAGTGGGCCAAGAGACCCAGTACTTC

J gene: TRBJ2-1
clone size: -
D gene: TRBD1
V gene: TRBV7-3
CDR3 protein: CASSVIAGQGNEQFF
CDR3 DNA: TGTGCCAGCAGCGTGATAGCGGGACAGGGGAATGAGCAGTTCTTC

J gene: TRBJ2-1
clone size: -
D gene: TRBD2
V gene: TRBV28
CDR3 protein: CASSSLRLAGVGNEQFF
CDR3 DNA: TGTGCCAGCAGTTCCCTCCGACTAGCGGGAGTCGGCAATGAGCAGTTCTTC

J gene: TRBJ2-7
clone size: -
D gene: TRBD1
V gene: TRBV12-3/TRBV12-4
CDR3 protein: CASSRQGPLYNEQYF
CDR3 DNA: TGTGCCAGCAGCCGACAGGGGCCCCTTTACAATGAGCAGTACTTC

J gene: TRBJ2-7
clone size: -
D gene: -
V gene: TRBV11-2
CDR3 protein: CASGLVGSALNEQYF
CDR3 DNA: TGTGCCAGCGGCTTAGTTGGTAGCGCCCTCAATGAGCAGTACTTC

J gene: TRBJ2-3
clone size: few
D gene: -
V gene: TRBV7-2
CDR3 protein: CASSLDPPLVVGTDTQYF
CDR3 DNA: TGTGCCAGCAGCCTCGACCCCCCCCTAGTAGTGGGAACAGATACGCAGTATTTT

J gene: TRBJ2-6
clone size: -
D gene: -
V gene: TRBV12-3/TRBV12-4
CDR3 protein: CASTQTGQGANVLTF
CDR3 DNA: TGTGCCAGCACCCAAACTGGACAGGGGGCCAACGTCCTGACTTTC

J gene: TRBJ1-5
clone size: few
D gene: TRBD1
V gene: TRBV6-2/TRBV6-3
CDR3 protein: CASSYGTGGQHF
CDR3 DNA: TGTGCCAGCAGTTACGGGACAGGTGGCCAGCATTTT

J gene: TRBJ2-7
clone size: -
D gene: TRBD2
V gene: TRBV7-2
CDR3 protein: CASSSGTSGSLYEQYF
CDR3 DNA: TGTGCCAGCAGCTCCGGGACTAGCGGGAGTTTGTACGAGCAGTACTTC

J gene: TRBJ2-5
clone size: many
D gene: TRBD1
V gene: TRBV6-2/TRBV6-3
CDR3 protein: CASSASWTGETQYF
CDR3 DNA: TGTGCCAGCAGCGCTTCCTGGACAGGGGAGACCCAGTACTTC

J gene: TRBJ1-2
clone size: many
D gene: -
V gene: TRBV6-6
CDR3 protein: CASSYSTYRTGYTF
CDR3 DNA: TGTGCCAGCAGTTACTCAACCTACAGAACGGGCTACACCTTC

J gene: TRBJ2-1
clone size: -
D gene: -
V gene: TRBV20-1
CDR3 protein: CSARDHNEQFF
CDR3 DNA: TGCAGTGCTAGAGACCACAATGAGCAGTTCTTC

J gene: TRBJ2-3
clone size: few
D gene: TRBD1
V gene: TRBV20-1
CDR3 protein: CSARDGRGTDTQYF
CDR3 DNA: TGCAGTGCTAGAGACGGCAGGGGGACAGATACGCAGTATTTT

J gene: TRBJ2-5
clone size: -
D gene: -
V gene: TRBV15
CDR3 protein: CATSRAGSETQYF
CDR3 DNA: TGTGCCACCAGCAGGGCAGGGTCAGAGACCCAGTACTTC

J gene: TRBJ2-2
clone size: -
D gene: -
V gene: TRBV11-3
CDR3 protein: CASSLRSDLNTGELFF
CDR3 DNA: TGTGCCAGCAGCTTACGTTCAGACCTAAACACCGGGGAGCTGTTTTTT

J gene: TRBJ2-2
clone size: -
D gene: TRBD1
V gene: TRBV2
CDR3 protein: CASRQGRNTGELFF
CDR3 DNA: TGTGCCAGTCGACAGGGGCGGAACACCGGGGAGCTGTTTTTT

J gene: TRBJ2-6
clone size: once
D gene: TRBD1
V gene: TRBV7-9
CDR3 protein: CASSLYGQGATGANVPTF
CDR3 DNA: TGTGCCAGCAGCTTGTATGGACAGGGGGCGACTGGGGCCAACGTCCCGACTTTC

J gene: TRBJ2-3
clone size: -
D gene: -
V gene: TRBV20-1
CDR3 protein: CSAGSPAGRTDTQYF
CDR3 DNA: TGCAGTGCCGGGAGCCCCGCGGGCCGCACAGATACGCAGTATTTT

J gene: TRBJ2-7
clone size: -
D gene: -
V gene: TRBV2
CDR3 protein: CAGRRLNEQYF
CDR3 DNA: TGTGCCGGCAGGCGGCTGAACGAGCAGTACTTC

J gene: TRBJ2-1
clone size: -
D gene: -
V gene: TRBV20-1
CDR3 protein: CSASAGLDYNEQFF
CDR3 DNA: TGCAGTGCTAGTGCAGGGTTGGACTACAATGAGCAGTTCTTC